A selection of T cell receptor beta chains follows, all from one sample in a study of blood T cell repertoires in COVID-19. Sequenced by immunoSEQ multiplex PCR; TCRdb stores in-frame clones only, minus some. The sample contains 55,000 to 75,000 clones, around 85% of which appear only once. The source material was peripheral blood. The receptors shown here come from an older man with acute or convalescent COVID-19. Both conserved end residues are part of each CDR3. Each record gives: V gene, clone size, J gene, D gene, CDR3 DNA, CDR3 protein. D genes are given only for firm matches. Clone size appears in some rows only: once, few, many, or a class for an expanded clone.

V gene: TRBV28
clone size: .
J gene: TRBJ1-2
D gene: TRBD1
CDR3 DNA: TGTGCCAGCAGTTGGTGGACAGGCGCCTATGGCTACACCTTC
CDR3 protein: CASSWWTGAYGYTF

V gene: TRBV30
clone size: few
J gene: TRBJ1-6
D gene: TRBD1
CDR3 DNA: TGTGCCTGGAGTCAAGTGGGACAGCCGAGTTCACCCCTCCACTTT
CDR3 protein: CAWSQVGQPSSPLHF

V gene: TRBV6-5
clone size: .
J gene: TRBJ1-2
D gene: TRBD1
CDR3 DNA: TGTGCCAGCAGCGGAGGGACAGCCAACTATGGCTACACCTTC
CDR3 protein: CASSGGTANYGYTF

V gene: TRBV30
clone size: .
J gene: TRBJ2-3
D gene: TRBD2
CDR3 DNA: TGTGCCTGGACCGCCGGGGGGTACACAGATACGCAGTATTTT
CDR3 protein: CAWTAGGYTDTQYF

V gene: TRBV9
clone size: .
J gene: TRBJ2-1
D gene: .
CDR3 DNA: TGTGCCAGCAGCGTAGCCCTAAATGAGCAGTTCTTC
CDR3 protein: CASSVALNEQFF

V gene: TRBV12-3/TRBV12-4
clone size: .
J gene: TRBJ1-2
D gene: .
CDR3 DNA: TGTGCCAGCAGTTTCGGGCGGGGATATGGCTACACCTTC
CDR3 protein: CASSFGRGYGYTF

V gene: TRBV27
clone size: once
J gene: TRBJ2-7
D gene: TRBD2
CDR3 DNA: TGTGCCAGCAGTTTATCAGGGACTAGGGGAACCTACGAGCAGTACTTC
CDR3 protein: CASSLSGTRGTYEQYF

V gene: TRBV7-2
clone size: .
J gene: TRBJ2-7
D gene: TRBD2
CDR3 DNA: TGTGCCAGCAGCTCGACTAGCGGGGCATACGAGCAGTACTTC
CDR3 protein: CASSSTSGAYEQYF

V gene: TRBV28
clone size: .
J gene: TRBJ2-2
D gene: .
CDR3 DNA: TGTGCCAGCACTCCCGCCGGACAGAGCACCGGGGAGCTGTTTTTT
CDR3 protein: CASTPAGQSTGELFF

V gene: TRBV5-5
clone size: few
J gene: TRBJ2-1
D gene: TRBD2
CDR3 DNA: TGTGCCAGCAGCTTGGGGTTCGGTAGCGGGGTTTCCAATGAGCAGTTCTTC
CDR3 protein: CASSLGFGSGVSNEQFF

V gene: TRBV20-1
clone size: .
J gene: TRBJ2-7
D gene: .
CDR3 DNA: TGCAGTGCTAGTAGGAGCGGTGTCTACGAGCAGTACTTC
CDR3 protein: CSASRSGVYEQYF

V gene: TRBV28
clone size: .
J gene: TRBJ2-7
D gene: TRBD1
CDR3 DNA: TGTGCCAGCAGTTTGAACAGGGGACCCTACGAGCAGTACTTC
CDR3 protein: CASSLNRGPYEQYF

V gene: TRBV29-1
clone size: .
J gene: TRBJ2-2
D gene: TRBD2
CDR3 DNA: TGCAGCGTTGTTCTAGGCGGGAGAGACACCGGGGAGCTGTTTTTT
CDR3 protein: CSVVLGGRDTGELFF

V gene: TRBV28
clone size: once
J gene: TRBJ1-6
D gene: .
CDR3 DNA: TGTGCCAGCAGCCCCCCCATCATAGGGGATAATTCACCCCTCCACTTT
CDR3 protein: CASSPPIIGDNSPLHF

V gene: TRBV2
clone size: few
J gene: TRBJ2-1
D gene: TRBD2
CDR3 DNA: TGTGCCAGCAGGGACACGGGACTAGTGGGCAATGAGCAGTTCTTC
CDR3 protein: CASRDTGLVGNEQFF

V gene: TRBV7-9
clone size: few
J gene: TRBJ2-7
D gene: .
CDR3 DNA: TGTGCCAGCAGCAGACTGATTGGCAGGAGGGCGTACGAGCAGTACTTC
CDR3 protein: CASSRLIGRRAYEQYF

V gene: TRBV4-1
clone size: .
J gene: TRBJ2-7
D gene: TRBD2
CDR3 DNA: TGCGCCAGCAGCCCACGGGCTAGCGGGAGCTCGTCCTACGAGCAGTACTTC
CDR3 protein: CASSPRASGSSSYEQYF

V gene: TRBV7-2
clone size: .
J gene: TRBJ2-7
D gene: .
CDR3 DNA: TGTGCCAGCAGCTCCCTTAATTCGGGCTTCAGGGCGCCCCACGAGCAGTACTTC
CDR3 protein: CASSSLNSGFRAPHEQYF

V gene: TRBV27
clone size: .
J gene: TRBJ2-5
D gene: .
CDR3 DNA: TGTGCCAGCAGCCCTCTGGACAGTCAAGAGACCCAGTACTTC
CDR3 protein: CASSPLDSQETQYF

V gene: TRBV3-1/TRBV3-2
clone size: .
J gene: TRBJ2-7
D gene: TRBD1
CDR3 DNA: TGTGCCAGCAGCCCGGGGACAGGGGGAACCCCTATCTACGAGCAGTACTTC
CDR3 protein: CASSPGTGGTPIYEQYF

V gene: TRBV5-4
clone size: .
J gene: TRBJ2-2
D gene: TRBD1
CDR3 DNA: TGTGCCAGCACCGCGGACAGGGTGAACACCGGGGAGCTGTTTTTT
CDR3 protein: CASTADRVNTGELFF

V gene: TRBV10-1
clone size: .
J gene: TRBJ2-1
D gene: TRBD2
CDR3 DNA: TGCGCCAGCAGTGAGGGGACTAGCGGGGACTATGAGCAGTTCTTC
CDR3 protein: CASSEGTSGDYEQFF

V gene: TRBV9
clone size: .
J gene: TRBJ2-2
D gene: .
CDR3 DNA: TGTGCCAGCAGCCCAGGGGCTAGCGGAATCCTTATCCCCACCGGGGAGCTGTTTTTT
CDR3 protein: CASSPGASGILIPTGELFF

V gene: TRBV28
clone size: .
J gene: TRBJ1-5
D gene: TRBD1
CDR3 DNA: TGTGCCAGCAGTATCCGAACAGGGGGCAATCAGCCCCAGCATTTT
CDR3 protein: CASSIRTGGNQPQHF

V gene: TRBV19
clone size: once
J gene: TRBJ1-1
D gene: .
CDR3 DNA: TGTGCCTCCCGGGGAATAGAGAACACTGAAGCTTTCTTT
CDR3 protein: CASRGIENTEAFF

V gene: TRBV5-1
clone size: .
J gene: TRBJ1-1
D gene: TRBD1
CDR3 DNA: TGCGCCAGCAGTAATTCTCCGGGACAGGAGGATGAAGCTTTCTTT
CDR3 protein: CASSNSPGQEDEAFF

V gene: TRBV5-1
clone size: .
J gene: TRBJ2-1
D gene: TRBD2
CDR3 DNA: TGCGCCAGCAGCGGCGGGTTATCCGGGACAGGGACTAGCGGAAACAATGAGCAGTTCTTC
CDR3 protein: CASSGGLSGTGTSGNNEQFF

V gene: TRBV4-1
clone size: .
J gene: TRBJ1-5
D gene: .
CDR3 DNA: TGCGCCAGCAGCCCCAGGGGAAATAGCAATCAGCCCCAGCATTTT
CDR3 protein: CASSPRGNSNQPQHF

V gene: TRBV3-1/TRBV3-2
clone size: .
J gene: TRBJ2-7
D gene: TRBD2
CDR3 DNA: TGTGCCAGCAGCCAGATGACTAGCGGGATCTCCGAGCAGTACTTC
CDR3 protein: CASSQMTSGISEQYF

V gene: TRBV7-5
clone size: .
J gene: TRBJ1-1
D gene: .
CDR3 DNA: TGTGCCAGAAGCTTAGCGCGGGACTCGAACACTGAAGCTTTCTTT
CDR3 protein: CARSLARDSNTEAFF

V gene: TRBV28
clone size: .
J gene: TRBJ1-2
D gene: .
CDR3 DNA: TGTGCCAGCAGTTTATCGCGATTCCTCCGGAACTATGGCCACACCTTC
CDR3 protein: CASSLSRFLRNYGHTF

V gene: TRBV28
clone size: .
J gene: TRBJ2-5
D gene: TRBD2
CDR3 DNA: TGTGCCAGCAGTTTGGTAGCGGGACGCCAAGAGACCCAGTACTTC
CDR3 protein: CASSLVAGRQETQYF

V gene: TRBV18
clone size: .
J gene: TRBJ2-7
D gene: .
CDR3 DNA: TGTGCCAGCTCACCAGGACAGAATCTGGGATACGAGCAGTACTTC
CDR3 protein: CASSPGQNLGYEQYF

V gene: TRBV3-1/TRBV3-2
clone size: .
J gene: TRBJ2-3
D gene: .
CDR3 DNA: TGTGCCAGCAGCCAATTGAGGAGGGCAGGCGCACAGATTACGCAGTATTTT
CDR3 protein: CASSQLRRAGAQITQYF

V gene: TRBV29-1
clone size: .
J gene: TRBJ2-5
D gene: TRBD1
CDR3 DNA: TGCAGCGTTGAAGATGGACAGGTTGGAACCCCCCAAGAGACCCAGTACTTC
CDR3 protein: CSVEDGQVGTPQETQYF

V gene: TRBV7-3
clone size: .
J gene: TRBJ2-1
D gene: TRBD2
CDR3 DNA: TGTGCCAGCAGCTCTTTACTGGCGGGAGGGATCCATGAGCAGTTCTTC
CDR3 protein: CASSSLLAGGIHEQFF

V gene: TRBV28
clone size: .
J gene: TRBJ1-3
D gene: .
CDR3 DNA: TGTGCCAGCAGGGGAAGCCTGGGGGGCTCTGGAAACACCATATATTTT
CDR3 protein: CASRGSLGGSGNTIYF

V gene: TRBV2
clone size: .
J gene: TRBJ2-1
D gene: TRBD1
CDR3 DNA: TGTGCCAGCAGTGCCAACAGGGGGAAAAACAATGAGCAGTTCTTC
CDR3 protein: CASSANRGKNNEQFF

V gene: TRBV14
clone size: .
J gene: TRBJ1-1
D gene: .
CDR3 DNA: TGTGCCAGCAGCCAAGGGACAGCGAACACTGAAGCTTTCTTT
CDR3 protein: CASSQGTANTEAFF

V gene: TRBV4-1
clone size: .
J gene: TRBJ2-7
D gene: .
CDR3 DNA: TGCGCCAGCAGCCAAGAAACGGGAGCGGGCTACGAGCAGTACTTC
CDR3 protein: CASSQETGAGYEQYF

V gene: TRBV7-7
clone size: .
J gene: TRBJ2-7
D gene: .
CDR3 DNA: TGTGCCAGCAGCCTAGGGCCCGAATCCTACGAGCAGTACTTC
CDR3 protein: CASSLGPESYEQYF

V gene: TRBV24-1
clone size: .
J gene: TRBJ2-5
D gene: .
CDR3 DNA: TGTGCCACCAGTGACCCCCAAGCGGCGCTCGGGGAGACCCAGTACTTC
CDR3 protein: CATSDPQAALGETQYF

V gene: TRBV28
clone size: .
J gene: TRBJ1-2
D gene: .
CDR3 DNA: TGTGCCAGCAGCTCCGGGTTAGCTAACTATGGCTACACCTTC
CDR3 protein: CASSSGLANYGYTF

V gene: TRBV7-3
clone size: .
J gene: TRBJ2-1
D gene: TRBD2
CDR3 DNA: TGTGCCAGCAGCTGGAGCGGGAGGGACAATGAGCAGTTCTTC
CDR3 protein: CASSWSGRDNEQFF

V gene: TRBV7-2
clone size: once
J gene: TRBJ2-3
D gene: .
CDR3 DNA: TGTGCCAGCAGCCGATTTGAGGATACGCAGTATTTT
CDR3 protein: CASSRFEDTQYF

V gene: TRBV14
clone size: .
J gene: TRBJ2-5
D gene: .
CDR3 DNA: TGTGCCAGCAGCCAAGGCGGGATAACAGAGACCCAGTACTTC
CDR3 protein: CASSQGGITETQYF

V gene: TRBV10-3
clone size: .
J gene: TRBJ1-1
D gene: .
CDR3 DNA: TGTGCCATCAGTGAGTCTGGGGGCGAGGGGACTGAAGCTTTCTTT
CDR3 protein: CAISESGGEGTEAFF

V gene: TRBV7-2
clone size: .
J gene: TRBJ2-7
D gene: .
CDR3 DNA: TGTGCCAGCAGCTTAGGCGGGGCCTCCTACGAGCAGTACTTC
CDR3 protein: CASSLGGASYEQYF

V gene: TRBV18
clone size: .
J gene: TRBJ1-1
D gene: TRBD1
CDR3 DNA: TGTGCCAGCTCACTTTCAGGGGGCGTCACTGAAGCTTTCTTT
CDR3 protein: CASSLSGGVTEAFF

V gene: TRBV27
clone size: .
J gene: TRBJ1-4
D gene: .
CDR3 DNA: TGTGCCAGCAGCCGACAGTCAACTAATGAAAAACTGTTTTTT
CDR3 protein: CASSRQSTNEKLFF

V gene: TRBV7-9
clone size: .
J gene: TRBJ1-2
D gene: .
CDR3 DNA: TGTGCCAGCAGCTTAGACAGCACTAGGGGCTACACCTTC
CDR3 protein: CASSLDSTRGYTF

V gene: TRBV7-8
clone size: once
J gene: TRBJ2-5
D gene: .
CDR3 DNA: TGTGCCAGCAGCTCAAACCGGGATAGTTGGCGGGGCCAAGAGACCCAGTACTTC
CDR3 protein: CASSSNRDSWRGQETQYF